This TCR beta chain was sequenced during a study of identical twins. Study-level results: Twins shared out-of-frame alpha sequences with excess low generation probability.

A universal primer binding site was introduced by template switching. The final cDNA contained unique molecular identifiers. TCRdb ran MiXCR on the 5' RACE reads and lists one entry per CDR3 protein. The sample holds under 300,000 distinct CDR3 sequences, about 12% seen once. This clonotype was recorded a few times. Its specificity is unknown. The germline gives CDR1 MNHNS, CDR2 SASEGT. This CDR3 region has 12 residues. V dropped 7 bases and J dropped 0 bases, with 7 bases sitting between them. These data were also filed under a second study, of yellow fever vaccine responses in identical twins.

This chain joins TRBV6-1 and TRBJ2-7; unclear D gene. This clonotype was sampled from a woman aged 18-29 years in good health. The sequencing input was memory (CD45RO+) T cells sorted from blood. The CDR3 DNA sequence: TGTGCCAGCACAGGTCTCTCCTACGAGCAGTACTTC. Translated: CASTGLSYEQYF.